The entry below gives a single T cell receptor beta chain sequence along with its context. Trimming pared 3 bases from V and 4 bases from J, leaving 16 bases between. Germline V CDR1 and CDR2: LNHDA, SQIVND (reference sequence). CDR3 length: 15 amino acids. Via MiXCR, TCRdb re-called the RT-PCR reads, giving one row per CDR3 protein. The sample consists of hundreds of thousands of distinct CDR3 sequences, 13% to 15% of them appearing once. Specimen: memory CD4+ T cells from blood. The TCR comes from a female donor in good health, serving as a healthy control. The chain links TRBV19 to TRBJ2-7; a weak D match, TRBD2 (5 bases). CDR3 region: CASSISPRDSYEQYF. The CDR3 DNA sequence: TGTGCCAGTAGTATCAGTCCTCGGGATTCATACGAGCAGTACTTC. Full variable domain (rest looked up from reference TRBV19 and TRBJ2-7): DGGITQSPKYLFRKEGQNVTLSCEQNLNHDAMYWYRQDPGQGLRLIYYSQIVNDFQKGDIAEGYSVSREKKESFPLTVTSAQKNPTAFYLCASSISPRDSYEQYFGPGTRLTVT.